The 11 T cell receptor beta chains listed next were all sequenced from one sample in a study of CD8+ T cells in alopecia areata. Sequencing used cDNA as its template, made by extracting RNA and reverse transcribing it. TCRdb keeps only in-frame clones here, not all; method: immunoSEQ multiplex PCR. The table includes 100,000 to 150,000 clones, about 46% detected once. The source material was NKG2D-low CD8+ T cells sorted from blood. The source is a human donor with alopecia areata.

This rearrangement joins TRBV9 to TRBJ2-7; D not certain. Trimming stripped 0 bases from V and 4 bases from J, with 14 bases between. The germline CDR1 and CDR2 sequences are SGDLS and YYNGEE. There are 15 residues in the CDR3. CDR3 nucleotide sequence: TGTGCCAGCAGCGTAGACATGGGAAGGGCGTACGAGCAGTACTTC. Amino acid sequence: CASSVDMGRAYEQYF.

This clone was picked up a small number of times. V is TRBV9 and J is TRBJ1-1; a possible D gene is TRBD1 (6 bases). CDR3 length: 15 residues. Per the germline V gene, CDR1 is SGDLS and CDR2 is YYNGEE. Trimming removed 0 bases from V and 3 bases from J, with 12 bases in between. The CDR3 reads CASSVGDRMDTEAFF. CDR3 nucleotides: TGTGCCAGCAGCGTAGGAGACAGGATGGACACTGAAGCTTTCTTT.

The rearrangement joins TRBV7-9 to TRBJ2-5, with 7 bases identical to TRBD1. The CDR3 spans 16 residues. V shed 6 bases, J shed 2 bases, and the junction held 12 bases outside the gene matches. CDR1 is SEHNR and CDR2 is FQNEAQ in the germline V gene (reference sequence). CDR3 DNA: TGTGCCAGCAGTTTCCCCCGGGACAGCAAGCAAGAGACCCAGTACTTC. This codes for CASSFPRDSKQETQYF.

In its sample, this clone was seen once. As DNA, the CDR3 is TGCAGCGTTGAACACCAGGTGCCTTACGGCTACACCTTC. This encodes CSVEHQVPYGYTF. The rearrangement uses TRBV29-1 and TRBJ1-2, with unresolved D. Trimming removed 2 bases from V and 8 bases from J, with 15 bases in between. Germline-derived CDR1 and CDR2 are SQVTM and ANQGSEA. CDR3 length: 13 amino acids.

DNA for the CDR3: TGTGCCAGCAGCGTAGTTAGCGGGAGTGGAGAGACCCAGTACTTC. Translation gives CASSVVSGSGETQYF. The chain combines TRBV9 with TRBJ2-5, with 9 bases identical to TRBD2. The V gene's germline CDR1 is SGDLS and CDR2 YYNGEE. With V trimmed by 0 bases and J by 4 bases, 4 bases remained unmatched. The CDR3 covers 15 residues.

The rearrangement uses TRBV29-1 and TRBJ2-1; no clear D gene. V was clipped by 7 bases and J by 4 bases, with 23 bases between them. The CDR3 is 16 amino acids. Germline CDR1 is SQVTM and CDR2 is ANQGSEA. DNA of the CDR3: TGCAGCGACAATCCGGGCCAGCCGACCGGATACAATGAGCAGTTCTTC. Its protein product is CSDNPGQPTGYNEQFF.

This clone occurred a few times. The chain uses TRBV5-1 and TRBJ2-2; D may be TRBD2 (5 bases). Germline CDR1 SGHRS, CDR2 YFSETQ. V was trimmed by 0 bases and J by 5 bases, leaving 11 bases between them. The CDR3 runs to 15 residues. CDR3 in amino acids: CASSLADTGTGELFF. DNA of the CDR3: TGCGCCAGCAGCTTGGCCGACACGGGGACCGGGGAGCTGTTTTTT.

The chain combines TRBV29-1 with TRBJ2-3, with no clear D. Germline assignment: CDR1 SQVTM and CDR2 ANQGSEA. V was pared by 4 bases and J by 1 base, with 9 bases between. This CDR3 has 13 amino acids. As DNA, the CDR3 is TGCAGCGTTGTCACTGACCGCACAGATACGCAGTATTTT. It specifies CSVVTDRTDTQYF.

This clone has just a few counts. Here the CDR3 DNA reads TGCAGCGTCTTTTGGTTTGGGGACCAAGAGACCCAGTACTTC. Translation: CSVFWFGDQETQYF. The chain employs TRBV29-1 and TRBJ2-5, with no clear D. CDR1 is SQVTM, CDR2 ANQGSEA, per germline. The V end was cut by 6 bases, the J end by 0 bases, with 14 bases between. This CDR3 contains 14 residues.

The V call is TRBV25-1, the J call TRBJ2-5, with D possibly TRBD2 on 6 matching bases. V lost 1 base and J lost 5, with 11 bases in between. The germline V gene has CDR1 MGHDK and CDR2 SYGVNS. The CDR3 has 14 amino acids. As DNA, the CDR3 is TGTGCCAGCAGTGAATCCGGAGGGGTGGAGACCCAGTACTTC. Its translation: CASSESGGVETQYF.

V and J are TRBV27 and TRBJ2-1, with 9 bases lining up with TRBD1. Germline lookup yields CDR1 MNHEY and CDR2 SMNVEV (reference sequence). Losses at the gene ends were 8 bases for V and 4 bases for J; bases not matched to a gene: 6. The CDR3 extends over 14 amino acids. CDR3 nucleotides: TGTGCCAGCCGAGCCGGGACAGGGTACAATGAGCAGTTCTTC. It yields the protein CASRAGTGYNEQFF.